This T cell receptor beta chain comes out of a study of post-analysis software for immune sequencing data. Study results and caveats: Compared with controls, patients had more of about 5 TRBV segments, including TRBV5-6, TRBV5-1 and TRBV20-1.

Concerning this clonotype itself: Its antigen is currently unknown.

Unique molecular identifiers were built into the TCR beta cDNA libraries. It was from about 1 to 10 million T cells that about 500,000 cDNA molecules came. TCRdb ran MiXCR on the PCR reads and lists one entry per CDR3 protein. Of 700,000 to 800,000 distinct CDR3 sequences in the sample, roughly 27% were seen once. The germline V and J ends were trimmed by 3 bases and 4 bases, with 12 bases remaining between them. Germline V gene lookup returns CDR1 MNHEY and CDR2 SMNVEV (reference sequence). CDR3 length: 14 residues. The sequence derives from a girl under 18 with multiple sclerosis. The rearrangement joins TRBV27 to TRBJ1-2; D not resolved. Sequenced: blood. This CDR3 is CASSFRARAYGYTF. Here the CDR3 DNA reads TGTGCCAGCAGTTTCCGGGCCCGGGCCTATGGCTACACCTTC.